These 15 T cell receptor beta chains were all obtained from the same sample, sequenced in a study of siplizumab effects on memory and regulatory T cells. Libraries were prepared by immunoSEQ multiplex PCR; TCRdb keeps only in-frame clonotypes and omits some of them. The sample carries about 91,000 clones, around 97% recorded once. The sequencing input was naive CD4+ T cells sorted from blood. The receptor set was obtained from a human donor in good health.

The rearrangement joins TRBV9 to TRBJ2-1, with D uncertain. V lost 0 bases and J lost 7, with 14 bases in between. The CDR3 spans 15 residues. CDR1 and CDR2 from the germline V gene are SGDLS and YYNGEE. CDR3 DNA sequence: TGTGCCAGCAGCGTAGATCCTAGTCTTCAGAATGAGCAGTTCTTC. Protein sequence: CASSVDPSLQNEQFF.

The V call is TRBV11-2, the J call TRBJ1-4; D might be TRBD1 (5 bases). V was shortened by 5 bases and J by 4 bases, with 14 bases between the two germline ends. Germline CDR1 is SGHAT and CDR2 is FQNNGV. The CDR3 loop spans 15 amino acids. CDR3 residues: CASSPAGGINEKLFF. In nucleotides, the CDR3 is TGTGCCAGCAGCCCAGCTGGGGGAATTAATGAAAAACTGTTTTTT.

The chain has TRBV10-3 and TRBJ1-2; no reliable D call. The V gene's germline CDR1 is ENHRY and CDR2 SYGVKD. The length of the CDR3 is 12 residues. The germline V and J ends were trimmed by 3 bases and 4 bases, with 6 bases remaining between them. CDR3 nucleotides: TGTGCCATCAGTGAAAGAGGCTATGGCTACACCTTC. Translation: CAISERGYGYTF.

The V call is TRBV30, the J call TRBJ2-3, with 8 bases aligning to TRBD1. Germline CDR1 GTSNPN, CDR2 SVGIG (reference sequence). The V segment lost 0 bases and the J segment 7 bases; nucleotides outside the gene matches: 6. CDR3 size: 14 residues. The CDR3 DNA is TGTGCCTGGAGTGTACTACAGGGGGATAATACGCAGTATTTT. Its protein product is CAWSVLQGDNTQYF.

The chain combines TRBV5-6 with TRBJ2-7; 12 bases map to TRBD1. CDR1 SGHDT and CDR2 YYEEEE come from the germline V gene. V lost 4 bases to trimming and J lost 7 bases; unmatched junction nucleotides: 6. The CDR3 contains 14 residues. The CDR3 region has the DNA TGTGCCAGCAGCCCCTGGGACAGGGGGCGGGAGCAGTACTTC. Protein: CASSPWDRGREQYF.

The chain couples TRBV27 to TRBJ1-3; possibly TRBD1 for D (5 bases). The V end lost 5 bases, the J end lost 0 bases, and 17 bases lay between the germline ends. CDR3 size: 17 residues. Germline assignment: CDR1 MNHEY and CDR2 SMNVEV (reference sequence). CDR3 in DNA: TGTGCCAGCAGTCCTCGGGCAGGGCAGTACTCTGGAAACACCATATATTTT. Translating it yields CASSPRAGQYSGNTIYF.

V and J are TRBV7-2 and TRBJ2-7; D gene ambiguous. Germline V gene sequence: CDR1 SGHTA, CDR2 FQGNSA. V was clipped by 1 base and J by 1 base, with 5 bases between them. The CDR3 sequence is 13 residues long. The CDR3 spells CASSLEISYEQYF. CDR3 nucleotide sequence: TGTGCCAGCAGCTTAGAGATATCCTACGAGCAGTACTTC.

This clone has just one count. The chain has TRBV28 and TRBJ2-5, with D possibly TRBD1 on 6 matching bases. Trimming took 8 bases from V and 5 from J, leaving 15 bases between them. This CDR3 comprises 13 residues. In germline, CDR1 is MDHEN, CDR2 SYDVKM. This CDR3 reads CASLRDIEETQYF. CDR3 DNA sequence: TGTGCCAGCCTTCGGGACATCGAGGAGACCCAGTACTTC. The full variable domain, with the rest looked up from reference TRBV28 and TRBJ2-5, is DVKVTQSSRYLVKRTGEKVFLECVQDMDHENMFWYRQDPGLGLRLIYFSYDVKMKEKGDIPEGYSVSREKKERFSLILESASTNQTSMYLCASLRDIEETQYFGPGTRLLVL.

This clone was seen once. This CDR3 reads CASSKDGGPSYEQYF. In nucleotides, the CDR3 is TGTGCCAGCAGCAAAGATGGGGGCCCCTCCTACGAGCAGTACTTC. V usage is TRBV21-1 and J usage is TRBJ2-7; the tabulated D call, TRBD1, remains unverified against the DNA. TRBV21-1 is assigned pseudogene status. The CDR3 spans 15 residues.

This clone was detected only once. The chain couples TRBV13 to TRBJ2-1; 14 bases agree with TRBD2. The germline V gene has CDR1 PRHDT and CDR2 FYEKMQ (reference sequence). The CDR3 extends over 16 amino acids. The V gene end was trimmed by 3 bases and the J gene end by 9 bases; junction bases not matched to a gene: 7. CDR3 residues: CASSFRLAGGRREQFF. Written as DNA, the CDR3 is TGTGCCAGCAGCTTCAGACTAGCGGGGGGGCGTCGTGAGCAGTTCTTC.

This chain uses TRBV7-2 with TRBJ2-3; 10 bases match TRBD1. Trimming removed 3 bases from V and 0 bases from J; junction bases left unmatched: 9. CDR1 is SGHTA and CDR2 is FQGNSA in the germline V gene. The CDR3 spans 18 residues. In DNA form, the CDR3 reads TGTGCCAGCAGCTTGGGGGACAGGGGCGGCCCCAGCACAGATACGCAGTATTTT. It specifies CASSLGDRGGPSTDTQYF.

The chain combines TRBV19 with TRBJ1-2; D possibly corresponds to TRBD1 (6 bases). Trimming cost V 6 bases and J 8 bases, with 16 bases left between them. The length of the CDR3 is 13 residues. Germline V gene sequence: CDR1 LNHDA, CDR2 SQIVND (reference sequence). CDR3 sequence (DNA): TGTGCCAGTAGAGTCGAACAGGGCGACGGCTACACCTTC. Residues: CASRVEQGDGYTF.

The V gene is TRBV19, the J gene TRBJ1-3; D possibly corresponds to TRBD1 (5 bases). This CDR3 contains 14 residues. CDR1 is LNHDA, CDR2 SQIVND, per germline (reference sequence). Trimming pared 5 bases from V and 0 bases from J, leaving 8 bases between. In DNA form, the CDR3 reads TGTGCCAGTAGTTATGACAGCTCTGGAAACACCATATATTTT. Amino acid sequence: CASSYDSSGNTIYF.

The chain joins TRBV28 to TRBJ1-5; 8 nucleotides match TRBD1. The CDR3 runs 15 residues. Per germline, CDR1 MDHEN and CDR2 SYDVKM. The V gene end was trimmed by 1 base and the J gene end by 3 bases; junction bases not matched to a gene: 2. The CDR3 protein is CASSLSGGVNQPQHF. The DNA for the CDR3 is TGTGCCAGCAGTTTATCAGGGGGCGTCAATCAGCCCCAGCATTTT.

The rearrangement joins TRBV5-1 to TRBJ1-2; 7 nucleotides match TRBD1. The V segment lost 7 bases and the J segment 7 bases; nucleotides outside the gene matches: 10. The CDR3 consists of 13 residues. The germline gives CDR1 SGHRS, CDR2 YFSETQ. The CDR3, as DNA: TGCGCCAGCTATTTAGAGGGGGCAAGTGGCTACACCTTC. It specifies CASYLEGASGYTF.